This record covers a single TCR beta chain. This record belongs to a study of cytomegalovirus exposure and HLA in healthy donors. The V end was cut by 6 bases, the J end by 2 bases, with 8 bases between. CDR1 is MNHEY and CDR2 is SVGAGI in the germline V gene. The CDR3 sequence is 14 residues long. Researchers ran the PCR with 60 Vbeta and 13 Jbeta primers. Profiling relied on immunoSEQ multiplex PCR, and the TCRdb table lists in-frame clones only, not all of them. The profile covers 150,000 to 250,000 clones, with 65% to 85% appearing a single time and about 0.092% taken by the ten largest. Sequencing was carried out using PBMCs. The chain has TRBV6-5 and TRBJ2-6, with D unresolved. This sequence was found in a boy between 2 and 10 years old in good health and CMV-seronegative. The CDR3 DNA follows: TGTGCCAGCAGACGGGTGACTGGGGCCAACGTCCTGACTTTC. Its protein is CASRRVTGANVLTF.